This TCR beta chain was found in a study of cytomegalovirus exposure and HLA in healthy donors. About the research overall: There were 90 million to 140 million unique TCR beta sequences, drawn from 150 million to 200 million T cells, in an earlier analysis. General study results and limits: Among TCR beta chains, those listed as cytomegalovirus-associated numbered about 160. Presence/absence comparisons presumed near-even sequencing depth among donors.

Vbeta (60) and Jbeta (13) primers were used in the PCR. Some clones are missing from TCRdb's copy, which holds only in-frame ones; the method was immunoSEQ multiplex PCR. The repertoire consists of 140,000 to 150,000 clones, with approximately 80% occurring once and the leading ten covering 2% to 2.5%. Worth noting for this clone: Its matching antigen is unknown.

Germline values: CDR1 WNHNN, CDR2 SYGVQD (reference sequence). V shed 2 bases, J shed 1 base, and the junction held 13 bases outside the gene matches. The CDR3 has 19 amino acids. Sequenced material: PBMCs. The receptor was derived from a woman aged 18 to 35 in good health and CMV-seropositive. The V and J genes are TRBV10-1 and TRBJ2-2; TRBD1 matches 7 bases. The CDR3 DNA reads TGCGCCAGCAGTGAGGTATTCGGGAAAGGGGGCAAGAACACCGGGGAGCTGTTTTTT. This encodes CASSEVFGKGGKNTGELFF.